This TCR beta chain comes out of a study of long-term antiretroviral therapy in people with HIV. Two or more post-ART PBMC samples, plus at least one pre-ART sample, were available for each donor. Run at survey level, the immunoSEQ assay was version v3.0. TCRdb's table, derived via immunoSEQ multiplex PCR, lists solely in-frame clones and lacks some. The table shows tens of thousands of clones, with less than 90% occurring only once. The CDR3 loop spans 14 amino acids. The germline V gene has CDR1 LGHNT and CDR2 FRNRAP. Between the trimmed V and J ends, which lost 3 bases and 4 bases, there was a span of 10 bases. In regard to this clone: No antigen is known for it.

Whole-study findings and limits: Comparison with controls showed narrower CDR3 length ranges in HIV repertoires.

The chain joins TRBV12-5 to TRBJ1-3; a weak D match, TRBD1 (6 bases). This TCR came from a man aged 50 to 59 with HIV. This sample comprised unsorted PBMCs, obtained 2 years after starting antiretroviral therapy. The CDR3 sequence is CASGLGGSGNTIYF. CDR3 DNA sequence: TGTGCTAGTGGTTTAGGGGGTTCGGGAAACACCATATATTTT.